Listed below are T cell receptor beta chains from one sample, sequenced in a study of blood T cell repertoires in COVID-19. TCRdb keeps only in-frame clones here, not all; method: immunoSEQ multiplex PCR. Among over 10,000 clones listed, roughly 87% were seen once. The material sequenced was peripheral blood. These receptors originate from an elderly man with acute or convalescent COVID-19. Each CDR3 is given with its conserved first and last residue. The order of the fields is V gene, J gene, CDR3 protein.

TRBV7-8	TRBJ1-2	CASSFRDSSRNYGYTF
TRBV2	TRBJ2-1	CASTRDSLQEQFF
TRBV6-2/TRBV6-3	TRBJ2-2	CASSLAGANTGELFF
TRBV28	TRBJ2-7	CASTPNIGQGSLEQYF
TRBV29-1	TRBJ2-7	CSVRTGGEQYF
TRBV30	TRBJ1-2	CAWSLQGNYGYTF
TRBV15	TRBJ2-1	CATSKYYSNEQFF
TRBV7-2	TRBJ1-2	CASSFGSGGEYGYTF
TRBV3-1/TRBV3-2	TRBJ2-2	CASSHRTGANTGELFF
TRBV7-8	TRBJ2-5	CASSFNRETQYF
TRBV7-3	TRBJ2-1	CASSPGGGASSYNEQFF
TRBV9	TRBJ2-2	CASSAVADPGTRSGELFF
TRBV4-2	TRBJ2-5	CASSQDPSRAGETQYF
TRBV5-4	TRBJ2-7	CASSSRQGPSTYEQYF
TRBV2	TRBJ2-7	CASSRDRSSYEQYF
TRBV19	TRBJ1-2	CASRSTGANYGYTF
TRBV7-3	TRBJ2-1	CASSRLAGGHEQFF
TRBV5-1	TRBJ1-1	CASSPLETLEAFF
TRBV7-9	TRBJ1-1	CASSFVGVGTEAFF
TRBV7-9	TRBJ1-6	CASSLTGGDNSPLHF
TRBV7-3	TRBJ1-1	CASSPFREGTEAFF
TRBV14	TRBJ2-1	CASSQDRYNEQFF
TRBV9	TRBJ2-5	CASSVGGASGAQETQYF
TRBV5-1	TRBJ1-2	CASSAGVANYGYTF
TRBV30	TRBJ1-4	CAWRKQDGEKLFF
TRBV3-1/TRBV3-2	TRBJ2-1	CASSRQSTSSESFF
TRBV6-5	TRBJ2-5	CASLDSGQIQETQYF
TRBV9	TRBJ2-2	CASSVNPSGSANTGELFF
TRBV4-1	TRBJ1-5	CASSQDPTGPPGPQHF
TRBV11-1	TRBJ2-3	CASSSPDRAIGAQYF
TRBV19	TRBJ1-6	CASSMGQYNSPLHF
TRBV28	TRBJ1-5	CASSLFRSGQPQHF
TRBV7-3	TRBJ2-5	CASSAGTGRQTQYF
TRBV4-1	TRBJ1-1	CASSQEEQYTEAFF
TRBV2	TRBJ2-7	CAANRETYEQYF
TRBV7-2	TRBJ2-3	CASSSQTSGSNTDTQYF
TRBV12-3/TRBV12-4	TRBJ2-2	CASSSYTGELFF
TRBV19	TRBJ2-3	CASTLGGALRDTQYF
TRBV30	TRBJ2-1	CAWTPRVRYEQFF
TRBV7-9	TRBJ2-3	CASSLGTGVADTQYF
TRBV3-1/TRBV3-2	TRBJ1-1	CASSRTGGNTEAFF
TRBV4-3	TRBJ1-2	CASSQTPGTGGSGYTF
TRBV14	TRBJ1-1	CASSQELQSMNTEAFF
TRBV30	TRBJ2-5	CAWRADHRQETQYF
TRBV6-1	TRBJ1-1	CASSELTGAAFF
TRBV5-6	TRBJ1-2	CASRLGVENYGYTF
TRBV5-4	TRBJ1-2	CASSSYVTGGDGYTF
TRBV2	TRBJ2-5	CASSDRLAGAPGTQYF
TRBV30	TRBJ1-2	CAWSVLRGTNYGYTF
TRBV4-3	TRBJ2-5	CASSQDLGRAQETQYF
TRBV5-1	TRBJ2-2	CASSLWSGSVRELFF
TRBV6-5	TRBJ1-2	CASRFPGGGESGYTF
TRBV27	TRBJ1-3	CASSEYSGNTIYF
TRBV11-2	TRBJ1-2	CASSQYGQGNYGYTF
TRBV4-1	TRBJ2-7	CASSQERSGFQVSYEQYF
TRBV4-1	TRBJ2-6	CASSAGTGGFSGANVLTF
TRBV5-6	TRBJ2-1	CASSLIPRREGGEQFF
TRBV7-2	TRBJ1-1	CASSFYDTEAFF
TRBV7-8	TRBJ2-5	CASSFSSYQETQYF